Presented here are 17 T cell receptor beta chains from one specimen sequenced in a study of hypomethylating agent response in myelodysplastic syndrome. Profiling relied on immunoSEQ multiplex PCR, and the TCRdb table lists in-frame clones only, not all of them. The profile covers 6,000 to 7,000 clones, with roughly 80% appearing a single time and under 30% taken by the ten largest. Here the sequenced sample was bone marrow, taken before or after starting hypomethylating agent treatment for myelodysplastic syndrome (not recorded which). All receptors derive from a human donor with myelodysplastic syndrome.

The DNA for the CDR3 is TGTGCCAGCAGTCGGGGGAATGAGCAGTTCTTC. It specifies CASSRGNEQFF. V gene TRBV6-5 combines with J gene TRBJ2-1; tentatively, D is TRBD2 (6 bases). In germline, CDR1 is MNHEY, CDR2 SVGAGI. Trimming removed 5 bases from V and 7 bases from J, with 6 bases in between. The CDR3 spans 11 residues.

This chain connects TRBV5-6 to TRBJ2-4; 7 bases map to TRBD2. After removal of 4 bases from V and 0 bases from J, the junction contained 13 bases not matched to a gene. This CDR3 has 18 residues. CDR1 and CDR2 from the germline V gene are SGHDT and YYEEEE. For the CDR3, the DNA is TGTGCCAGCAGCCTTTTCGGGGGGTCCGGGCTAGCCAAAAACATTCAGTACTTC. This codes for CASSLFGGSGLAKNIQYF.

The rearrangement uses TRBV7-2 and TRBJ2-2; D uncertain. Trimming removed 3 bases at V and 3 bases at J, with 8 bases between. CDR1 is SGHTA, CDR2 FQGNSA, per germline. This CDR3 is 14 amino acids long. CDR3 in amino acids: CASSLGLHTGELFF. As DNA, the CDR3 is TGTGCCAGCAGCTTGGGGTTACACACCGGGGAGCTGTTTTTT.

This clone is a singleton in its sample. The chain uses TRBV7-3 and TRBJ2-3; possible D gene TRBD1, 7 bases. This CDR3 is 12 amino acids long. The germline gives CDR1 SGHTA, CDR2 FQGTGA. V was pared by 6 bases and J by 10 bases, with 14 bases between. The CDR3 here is CASSQGGWAQYF. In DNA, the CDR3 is TGTGCCAGCAGTCAGGGGGGCTGGGCGCAGTATTTT.

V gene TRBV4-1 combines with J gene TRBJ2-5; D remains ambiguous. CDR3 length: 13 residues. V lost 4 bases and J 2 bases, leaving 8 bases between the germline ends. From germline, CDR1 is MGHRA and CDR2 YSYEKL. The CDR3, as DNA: TGCGCCAGCAGCCGAGTCAGACAAGAGACCCAGTACTTC. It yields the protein CASSRVRQETQYF.

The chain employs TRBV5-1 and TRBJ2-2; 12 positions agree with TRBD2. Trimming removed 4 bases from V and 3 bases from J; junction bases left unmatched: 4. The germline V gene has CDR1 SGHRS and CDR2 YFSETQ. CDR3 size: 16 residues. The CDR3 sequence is CASSDLAGGDTGELFF. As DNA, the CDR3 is TGCGCCAGCAGCGACCTAGCGGGGGGGGACACCGGGGAGCTGTTTTTT.

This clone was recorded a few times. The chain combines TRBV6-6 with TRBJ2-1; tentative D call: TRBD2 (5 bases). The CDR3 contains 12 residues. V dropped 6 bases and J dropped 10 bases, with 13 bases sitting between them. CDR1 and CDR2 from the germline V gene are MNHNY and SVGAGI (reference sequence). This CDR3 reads CASRETSYEQFF. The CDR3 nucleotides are TGTGCCAGCAGAGAAACTAGTTACGAGCAGTTCTTC.

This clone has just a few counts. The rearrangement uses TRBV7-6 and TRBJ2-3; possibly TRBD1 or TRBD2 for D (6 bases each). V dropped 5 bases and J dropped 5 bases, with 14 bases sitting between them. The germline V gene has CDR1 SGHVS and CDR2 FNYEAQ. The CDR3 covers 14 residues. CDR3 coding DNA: TGTGCCAGCAGCCCTGTTGCGGGACAAGATACGCAGTATTTT. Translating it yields CASSPVAGQDTQYF.

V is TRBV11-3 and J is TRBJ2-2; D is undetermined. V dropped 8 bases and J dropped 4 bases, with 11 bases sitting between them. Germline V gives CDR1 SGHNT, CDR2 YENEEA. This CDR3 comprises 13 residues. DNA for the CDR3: TGTGCCAGCGCCGAAGACGGCACCGGGGAGCTGTTTTTT. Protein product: CASAEDGTGELFF.

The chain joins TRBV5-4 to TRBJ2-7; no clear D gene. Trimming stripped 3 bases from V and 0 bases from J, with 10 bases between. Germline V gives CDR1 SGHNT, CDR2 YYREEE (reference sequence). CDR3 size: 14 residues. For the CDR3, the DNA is TGTGCCAGCAGCTGGGCGTCCCCCTCCTACGAGCAGTACTTC. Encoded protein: CASSWASPSYEQYF.

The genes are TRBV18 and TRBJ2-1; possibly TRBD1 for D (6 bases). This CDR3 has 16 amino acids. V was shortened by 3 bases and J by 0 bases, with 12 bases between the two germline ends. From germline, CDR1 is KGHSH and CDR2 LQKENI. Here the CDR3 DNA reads TGTGCCAGCTCACCCAACAGGGCGAGCTCCTACAATGAGCAGTTCTTC. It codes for CASSPNRASSYNEQFF.

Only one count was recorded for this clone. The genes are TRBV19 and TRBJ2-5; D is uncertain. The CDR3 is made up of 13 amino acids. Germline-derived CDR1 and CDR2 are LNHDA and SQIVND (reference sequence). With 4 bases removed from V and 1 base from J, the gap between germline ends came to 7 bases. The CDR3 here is CASSKIFQETQYF. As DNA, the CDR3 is TGTGCCAGTAGTAAGATTTTCCAAGAGACCCAGTACTTC.

The CDR3 loop is CASSSTRGNTGELFF. The CDR3, as DNA: TGTGCCAGCAGCTCCACTAGGGGGAACACCGGGGAGCTGTTTTTT. The V and J genes are TRBV7-7 and TRBJ2-2; D may be TRBD1 or TRBD2 (5 bases each). Germline V gives CDR1 SSHAT, CDR2 FNYEAQ (reference sequence). Trimming shortened V by 4 bases and J by 1 base, and 10 bases separated the two germline ends. The CDR3 runs 15 residues.

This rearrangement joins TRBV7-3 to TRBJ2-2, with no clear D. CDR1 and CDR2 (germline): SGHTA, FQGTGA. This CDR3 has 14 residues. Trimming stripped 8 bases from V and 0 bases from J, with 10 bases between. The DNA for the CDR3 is TGTGCCAGCTCGCGGTACGCGAACACCGGGGAGCTGTTTTTT. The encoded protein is CASSRYANTGELFF.

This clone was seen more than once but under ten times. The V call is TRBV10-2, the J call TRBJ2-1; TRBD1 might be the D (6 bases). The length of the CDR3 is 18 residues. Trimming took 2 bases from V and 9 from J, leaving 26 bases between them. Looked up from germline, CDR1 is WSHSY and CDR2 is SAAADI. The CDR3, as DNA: TGCGCCAGCAGTGAGCCGGGGCCACAGGGATTGCCTTTTGGTGAGCAGTTCTTC. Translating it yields CASSEPGPQGLPFGEQFF.

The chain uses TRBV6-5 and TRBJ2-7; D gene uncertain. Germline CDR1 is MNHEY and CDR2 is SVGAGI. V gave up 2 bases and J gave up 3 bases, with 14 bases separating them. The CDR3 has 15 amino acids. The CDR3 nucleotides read TGTGCCAGCAGTTACCTATTTGACGGATTCTACGAGCAGTACTTC. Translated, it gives CASSYLFDGFYEQYF.

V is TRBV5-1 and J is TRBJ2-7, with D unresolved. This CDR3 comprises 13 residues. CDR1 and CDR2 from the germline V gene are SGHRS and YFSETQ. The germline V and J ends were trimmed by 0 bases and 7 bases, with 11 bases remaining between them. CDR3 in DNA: TGCGCCAGCAGCTTGGAACCCTCCCGGGAGCAGTACTTC. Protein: CASSLEPSREQYF. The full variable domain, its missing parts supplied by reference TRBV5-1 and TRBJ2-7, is KAGVTQTPRYLIKTRGQQVTLSCSPISGHRSVSWYQQTPGQGLQFLFEYFSETQRNKGNFPGRFSGRQFSNSRSEMNVSTLELGDSALYLCASSLEPSREQYFGPGTRLTVT.